Included here is one TCR beta chain sequence, with context. No cognate antigen has been identified for it. One base away there is no much larger clone; base qualities are not given. The source of the sample is a study of blood T cell repertoires in COVID-19 (dated by TCRdb to the early 2020s). In the study overall: Samples covering the acute and convalescent phases of COVID-19 were provided by collaborators in the United States, Italy and Spain. The material from the prospective study consisted of cDNA or gDNA derived from T cells, B-cell-depleted T cells, or PBMCs. Deeply sampled blood TCRbeta repertoires from subjects exposed to, actively infected with, or recovered from COVID-19 were included in the dataset. The repertoires were released in a freely available public database intended as a resource for research on the immune response to SARS-CoV-2. The samples were drawn from the first 160 participants of the ongoing ImmuneRACE study and from 1,254 subjects provided by 6 global collaborators. A de-identified subject ID, COVID-19 status, age in years and sex were almost always included in the sample metadata. Where HLA class I and class II types were available, the types were taken from metadata supplied by the sample provider, not from assay-based typing.

Beyond this particular receptor, the publication reports: How much clinical and demographic metadata was included differed by source and by participant, and the metadata was provided uncurated.

Counted from cysteine to phenylalanine, this CDR3 has 12 amino acids. Only CDR3 DNA is held: 36 bases, read in frame from base 1. The immunoSEQ Assay, a bias-controlled multiplex PCR, was used to amplify TCRbeta CDR3 regions from genomic DNA. Concerning the study's data processing: Nucleated cell counts per sample were estimated from amplification of reference gene primers within the assay. To quantify the absolute abundance of each unique TCRbeta CDR3 rearrangement, sequence reads were collapsed and filtered. Productive Simpson clonality was computed per sample as the square root of Simpson's diversity index over productive rearrangements. TCRdb's version of the immuneACCESS table is confined to in-frame rearrangements and falls short of the full clone set. An unresolved V gene accounts for under half of the shortfall where checked; the remainder is of unknown origin. V and J calls and clone size are given by that table; D and trimming were obtained from the DNA. The table for this sample lists 120,000 or so clones; approximately 82% of them were counted only once. In total, the top ten clones hold about 6% of the sample.

Collaborating institutions collected whole blood in K2EDTA tubes following their own protocols. For TCRbeta analysis, collaborators shipped samples in one of three forms: frozen whole blood, isolated PBMCs, or DNA extracted from either of those sample types. Sequenced input: peripheral blood. The chain links TRBV21-1 with TRBJ1-1. TRBV21-1 has pseudogene status. This sequence originates from a man aged 80 or over with active or convalescent COVID-19. The nucleotide sequence is TGTGCCAGCAGCGCGGGAACCTTTAGAGCTTTCTTT. The encoded protein is CASSAGTFRAFF.